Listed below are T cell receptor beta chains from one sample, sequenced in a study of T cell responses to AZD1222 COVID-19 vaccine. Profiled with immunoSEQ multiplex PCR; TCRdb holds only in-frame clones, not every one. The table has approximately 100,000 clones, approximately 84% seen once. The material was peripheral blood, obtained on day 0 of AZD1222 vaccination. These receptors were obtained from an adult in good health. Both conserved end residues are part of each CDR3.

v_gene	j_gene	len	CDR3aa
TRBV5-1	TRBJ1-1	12	CASRRQDTEAFF
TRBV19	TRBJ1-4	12	CASSGANEKLFF
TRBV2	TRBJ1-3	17	CASSEVKSGGGRNTIYF
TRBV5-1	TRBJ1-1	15	CASSPQTILNTEAFF
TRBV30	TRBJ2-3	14	CAWTKGVNTDTQYF
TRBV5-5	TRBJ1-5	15	CASSPQGARDQPQHF
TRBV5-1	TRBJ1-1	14	CASSSGDMNTEAFF
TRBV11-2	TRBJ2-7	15	CASSSPTTTSYEQYF
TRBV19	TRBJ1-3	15	CASSIDRDSGNTIYF
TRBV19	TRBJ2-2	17	CASSTGGVGQSSGELFF
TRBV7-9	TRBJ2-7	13	CASSPRNWNEQYF
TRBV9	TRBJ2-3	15	CASSLVGGNTDTQYF
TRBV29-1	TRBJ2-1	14	CSVVRGGAYNEQFF
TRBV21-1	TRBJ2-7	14	CASRLARGPYEQYF
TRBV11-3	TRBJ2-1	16	CASSSSLGQGYNEQFF
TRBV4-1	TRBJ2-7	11	CASSQPYGQYF
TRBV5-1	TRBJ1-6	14	CASTMDRLNSPLHF
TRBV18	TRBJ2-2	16	CASSPLRGSNTGELFF
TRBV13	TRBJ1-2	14	CASSAPGQVYGYTF
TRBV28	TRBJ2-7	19	CASSPTLTGLAGKLYEQYF
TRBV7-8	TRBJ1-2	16	CASSLGRRTQNYGYTF
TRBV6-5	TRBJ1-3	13	CASSQINRNTIYF
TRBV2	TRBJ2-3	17	CASSEEREGLGGDTQYF
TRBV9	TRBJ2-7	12	CASSRRNTKQYF
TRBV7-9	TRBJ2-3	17	CASSLVFLGAGADTQYF
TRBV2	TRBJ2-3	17	CASSARWTSGSTDTQYF
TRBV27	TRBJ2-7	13	CASQSGTAYEQYF
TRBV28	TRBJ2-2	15	CASNAGPPLTGELFF
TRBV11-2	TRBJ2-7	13	CASSLDFTREQYF
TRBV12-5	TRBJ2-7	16	CASGQPPSGRAHEQYF